This TCR beta chain comes out of a study of regulatory T cells in long-lasting Graves disease. Notes on the study in general: Persistent disease was associated with favored TRBV28 usage and with favored use of TRBJ1-2 and TRBJ2-5.

Arm-PCR of CDR3 regions with iRepertoire HTBI primers generated TCR beta libraries. One entry per CDR3 protein results from TCRdb running MiXCR on the multiplex PCR reads. The table shows fewer than 650,000 distinct CDR3 sequences, with 15% to 20% occurring only once. As to this clonotype: Antigen unknown.

Time point defined: newly diagnosed GD, antithyroid drugs for less than 3 months. The TCR library was prepared using RNA isolated from PBMCs. Germline V gives CDR1 SGHTA, CDR2 FQGTGA. The CDR3 consists of 15 residues. V lost 4 bases and J lost 6; bases outside the gene matches: 9. The same specimen was also included in a second study, on T cells in Graves' hyperthyroidism and ophthalmopathy. That study reports: Onset of ophthalmopathy came a median approximately 6.5 months after the model predicted it.

The receptor comes from a man in his late teens or twenties with Graves disease. The chain links TRBV7-3 to TRBJ2-7, with 10 bases identical to TRBD1. Sequencing was performed on peripheral blood mononuclear cells (PBMCs), taken at new diagnosis, from a patient treated with antithyroid drugs. The CDR3, as DNA: TGTGCCAGCAGCTCCGCCGGGACAGGGGCTAGCGAGCAGTACTTC. Translating it yields CASSSAGTGASEQYF.